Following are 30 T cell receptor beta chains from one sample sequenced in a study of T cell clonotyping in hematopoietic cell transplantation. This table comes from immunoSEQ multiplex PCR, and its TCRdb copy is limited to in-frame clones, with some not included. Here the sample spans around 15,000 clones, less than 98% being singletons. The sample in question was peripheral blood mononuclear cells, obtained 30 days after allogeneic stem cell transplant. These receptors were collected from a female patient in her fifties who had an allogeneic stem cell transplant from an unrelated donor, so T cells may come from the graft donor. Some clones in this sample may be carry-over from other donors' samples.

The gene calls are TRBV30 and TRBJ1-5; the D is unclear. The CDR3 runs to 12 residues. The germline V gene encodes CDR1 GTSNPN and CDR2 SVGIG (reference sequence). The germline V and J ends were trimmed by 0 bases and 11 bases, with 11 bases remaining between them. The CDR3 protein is CAWSVRAGTQHF. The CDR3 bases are TGTGCCTGGAGTGTACGTGCCGGGACCCAGCATTTT.

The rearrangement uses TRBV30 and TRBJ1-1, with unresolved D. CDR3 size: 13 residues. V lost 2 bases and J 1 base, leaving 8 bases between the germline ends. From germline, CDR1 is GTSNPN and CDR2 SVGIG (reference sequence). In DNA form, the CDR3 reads TGTGCCTGGAGTTACTGGGGGAACACTGAAGCTTTCTTT. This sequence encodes CAWSYWGNTEAFF.

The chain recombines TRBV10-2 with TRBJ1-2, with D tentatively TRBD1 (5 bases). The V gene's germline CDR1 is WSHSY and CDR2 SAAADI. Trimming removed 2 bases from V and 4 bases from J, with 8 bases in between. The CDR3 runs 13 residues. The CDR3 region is CASSERGGYGYTF. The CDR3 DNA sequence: TGCGCCAGCAGTGAGCGGGGGGGCTATGGCTACACCTTC.

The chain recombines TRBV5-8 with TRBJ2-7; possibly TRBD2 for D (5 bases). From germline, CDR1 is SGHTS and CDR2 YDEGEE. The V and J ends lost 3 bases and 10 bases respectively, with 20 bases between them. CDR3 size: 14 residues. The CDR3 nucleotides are TGTGCCAGCAGCTCGGGGTCCTCCATCCCGAGCCAGTACTTC. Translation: CASSSGSSIPSQYF. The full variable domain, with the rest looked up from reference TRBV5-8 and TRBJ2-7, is EAGVTQSPTHLIKTRGQQATLRCSPISGHTSVYWYQQALGLGLQFLLWYDEGEERNRGNFPPRFSGRQFPNYSSELNVNALELEDSALYLCASSSGSSIPSQYFGPGTRLTVT.

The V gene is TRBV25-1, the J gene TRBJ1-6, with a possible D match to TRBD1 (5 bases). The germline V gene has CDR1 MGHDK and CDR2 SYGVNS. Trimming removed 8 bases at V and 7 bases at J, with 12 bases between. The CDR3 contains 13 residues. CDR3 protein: CASLGLPNSPLHF. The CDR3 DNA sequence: TGTGCCAGCCTGGGACTGCCAAATTCACCCCTCCACTTT.

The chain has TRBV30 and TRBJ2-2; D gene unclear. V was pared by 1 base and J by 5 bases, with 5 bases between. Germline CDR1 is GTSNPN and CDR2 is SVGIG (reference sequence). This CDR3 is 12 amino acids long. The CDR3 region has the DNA TGTGCCTGGAGTGATAGAACCGGGGAGCTGTTTTTT. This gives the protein CAWSDRTGELFF.

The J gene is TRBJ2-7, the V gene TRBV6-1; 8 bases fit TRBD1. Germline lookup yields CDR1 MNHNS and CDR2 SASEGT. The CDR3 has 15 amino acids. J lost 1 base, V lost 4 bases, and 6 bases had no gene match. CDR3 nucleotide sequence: TGTGCCAGCAGTGTGGGTACAGGGGGTTCCTACGAGCAGTACTTC. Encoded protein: CASSVGTGGSYEQYF.

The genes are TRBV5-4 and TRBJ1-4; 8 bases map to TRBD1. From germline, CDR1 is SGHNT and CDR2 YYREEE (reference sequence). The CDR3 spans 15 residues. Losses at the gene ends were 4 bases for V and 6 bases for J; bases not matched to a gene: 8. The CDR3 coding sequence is TGTGCCAGCAGCCAACAAACAGGGGGGGATGAAAAACTGTTTTTT. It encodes CASSQQTGGDEKLFF.

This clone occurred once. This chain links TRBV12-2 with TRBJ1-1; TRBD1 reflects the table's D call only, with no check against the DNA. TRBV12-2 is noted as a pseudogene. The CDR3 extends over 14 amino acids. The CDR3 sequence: CASRLAQVNTEAFF. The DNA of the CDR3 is TGTGCAAGTCGCTTAGCGCAGGTGAACACTGAAGCTTTCTTT.

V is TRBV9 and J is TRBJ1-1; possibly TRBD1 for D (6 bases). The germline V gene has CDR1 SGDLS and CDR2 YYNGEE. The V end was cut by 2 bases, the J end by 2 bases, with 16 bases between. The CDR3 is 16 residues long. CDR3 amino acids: CASSVSIWTENTEAFF. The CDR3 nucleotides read TGTGCCAGCAGCGTTAGTATATGGACAGAAAACACTGAAGCTTTCTTT.

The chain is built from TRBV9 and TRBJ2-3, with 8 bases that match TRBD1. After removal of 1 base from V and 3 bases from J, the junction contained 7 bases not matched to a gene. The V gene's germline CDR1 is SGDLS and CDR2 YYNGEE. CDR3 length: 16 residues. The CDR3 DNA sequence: TGTGCCAGCAGCGTAAGTGTCACAGGGGGTACAGATACGCAGTATTTT. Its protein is CASSVSVTGGTDTQYF.

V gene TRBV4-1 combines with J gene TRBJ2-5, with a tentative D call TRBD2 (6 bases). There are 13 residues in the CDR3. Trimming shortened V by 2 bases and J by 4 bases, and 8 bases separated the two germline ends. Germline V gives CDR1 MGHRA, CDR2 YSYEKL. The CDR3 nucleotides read TGCGCCAGCAGCCAATGGGGAGGAGAGACCCAGTACTTC. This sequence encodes CASSQWGGETQYF.

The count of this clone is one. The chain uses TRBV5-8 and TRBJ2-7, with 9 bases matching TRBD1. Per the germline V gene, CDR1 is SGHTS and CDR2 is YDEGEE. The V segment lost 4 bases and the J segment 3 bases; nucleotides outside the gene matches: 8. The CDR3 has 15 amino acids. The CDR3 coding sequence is TGTGCCAGCAGCACCCGGGACAGGGTTTTCTACGAGCAGTACTTC. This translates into CASSTRDRVFYEQYF.

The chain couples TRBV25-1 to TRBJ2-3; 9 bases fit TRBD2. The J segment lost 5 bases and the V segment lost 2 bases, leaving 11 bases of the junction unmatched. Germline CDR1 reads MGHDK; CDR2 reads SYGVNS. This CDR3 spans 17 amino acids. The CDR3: CASSEQKGLAMGDTQYF. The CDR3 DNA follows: TGTGCCAGCAGTGAACAGAAGGGACTAGCTATGGGAGATACGCAGTATTTT.

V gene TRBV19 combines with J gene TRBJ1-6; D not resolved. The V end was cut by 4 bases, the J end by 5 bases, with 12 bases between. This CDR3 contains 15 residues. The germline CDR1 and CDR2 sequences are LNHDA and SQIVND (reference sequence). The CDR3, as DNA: TGTGCCAGTAGTAGGCAGGAGCTCCATAATTCACCCCTCCACTTT. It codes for CASSRQELHNSPLHF.

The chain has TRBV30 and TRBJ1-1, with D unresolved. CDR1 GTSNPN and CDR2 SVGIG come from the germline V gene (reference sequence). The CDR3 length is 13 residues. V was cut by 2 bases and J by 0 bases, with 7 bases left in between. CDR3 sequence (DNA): TGTGCCTGGAGTCGCAAGATGAACACTGAAGCTTTCTTT. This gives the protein CAWSRKMNTEAFF.

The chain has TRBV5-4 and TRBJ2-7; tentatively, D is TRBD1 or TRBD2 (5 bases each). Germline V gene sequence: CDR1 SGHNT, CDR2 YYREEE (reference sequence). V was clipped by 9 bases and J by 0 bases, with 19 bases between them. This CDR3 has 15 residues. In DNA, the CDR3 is TGTGCCATACATCCAGCGGCCAGGGACTCCTACGAGCAGTACTTC. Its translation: CAIHPAARDSYEQYF.

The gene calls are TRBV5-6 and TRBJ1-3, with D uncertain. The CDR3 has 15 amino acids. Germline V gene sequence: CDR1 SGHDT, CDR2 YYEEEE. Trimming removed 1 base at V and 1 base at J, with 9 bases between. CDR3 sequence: CASSLNWVSGNTIYF. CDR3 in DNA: TGTGCCAGCAGCTTGAATTGGGTATCTGGAAACACCATATATTTT. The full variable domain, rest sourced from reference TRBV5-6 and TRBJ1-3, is DAGVTQSPTHLIKTRGQQVTLRCSPKSGHDTVSWYQQALGQGPQFIFQYYEEEERQRGNFPDRFSGHQFPNYSSELNVNALLLGDSALYLCASSLNWVSGNTIYFGEGSWLTVV.

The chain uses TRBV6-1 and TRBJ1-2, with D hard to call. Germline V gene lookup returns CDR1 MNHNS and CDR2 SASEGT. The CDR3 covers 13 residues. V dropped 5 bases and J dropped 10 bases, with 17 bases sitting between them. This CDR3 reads CASSLPGHFDYTF. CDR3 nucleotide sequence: TGTGCCAGCAGTCTACCGGGCCACTTCGACTACACCTTC.

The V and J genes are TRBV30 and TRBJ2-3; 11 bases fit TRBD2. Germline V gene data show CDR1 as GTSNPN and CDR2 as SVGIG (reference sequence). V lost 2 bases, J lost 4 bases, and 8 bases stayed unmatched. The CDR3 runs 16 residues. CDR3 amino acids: CAWSRAVAGGADTQYF. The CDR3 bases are TGTGCCTGGAGTAGGGCAGTAGCGGGGGGGGCAGATACGCAGTATTTT.

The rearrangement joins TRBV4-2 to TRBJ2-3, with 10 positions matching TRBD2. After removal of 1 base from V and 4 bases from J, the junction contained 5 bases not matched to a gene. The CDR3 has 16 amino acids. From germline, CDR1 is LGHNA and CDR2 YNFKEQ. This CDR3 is CASSQGERGGADTQYF. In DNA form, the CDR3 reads TGTGCCAGCAGCCAAGGGGAGCGGGGGGGCGCAGATACGCAGTATTTT.

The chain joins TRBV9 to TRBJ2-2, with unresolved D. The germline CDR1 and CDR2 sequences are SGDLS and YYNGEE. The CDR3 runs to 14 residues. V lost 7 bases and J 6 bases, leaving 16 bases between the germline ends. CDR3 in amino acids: CASGEGSAPGELFF. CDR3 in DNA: TGTGCCAGCGGAGAAGGATCCGCGCCCGGGGAGCTGTTTTTT.

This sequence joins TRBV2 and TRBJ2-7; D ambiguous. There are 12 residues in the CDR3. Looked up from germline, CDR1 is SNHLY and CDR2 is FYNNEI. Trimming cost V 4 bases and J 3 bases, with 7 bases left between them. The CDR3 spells CASSGFFYEQYF. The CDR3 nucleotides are TGTGCCAGCAGTGGGTTCTTCTACGAGCAGTACTTC.

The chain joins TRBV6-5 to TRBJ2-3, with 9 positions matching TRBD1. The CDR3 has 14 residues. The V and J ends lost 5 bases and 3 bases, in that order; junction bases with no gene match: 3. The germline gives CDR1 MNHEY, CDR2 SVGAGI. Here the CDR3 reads CASSPGQGTDTQYF. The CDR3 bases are TGTGCCAGCAGTCCGGGACAGGGAACAGATACGCAGTATTTT.

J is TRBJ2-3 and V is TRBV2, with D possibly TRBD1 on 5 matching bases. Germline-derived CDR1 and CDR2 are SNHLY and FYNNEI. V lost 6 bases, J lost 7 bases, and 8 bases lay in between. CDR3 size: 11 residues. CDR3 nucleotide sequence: TGTGCCAGCAGGGGGCGGAATACGCAGTATTTT. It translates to CASRGRNTQYF.

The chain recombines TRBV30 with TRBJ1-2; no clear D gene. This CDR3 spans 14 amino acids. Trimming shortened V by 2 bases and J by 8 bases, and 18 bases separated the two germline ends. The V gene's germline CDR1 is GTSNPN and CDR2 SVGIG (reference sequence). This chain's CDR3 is CAWSLRTAGGGYTF. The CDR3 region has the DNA TGTGCCTGGAGTTTAAGGACTGCTGGAGGGGGCTACACCTTC.

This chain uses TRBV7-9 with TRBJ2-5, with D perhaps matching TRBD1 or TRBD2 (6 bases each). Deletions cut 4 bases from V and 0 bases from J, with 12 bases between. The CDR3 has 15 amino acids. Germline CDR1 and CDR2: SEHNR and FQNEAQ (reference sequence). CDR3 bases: TGTGCCAGCAGCTCCCGAGGGGGGAACCAAGAGACCCAGTACTTC. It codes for CASSSRGGNQETQYF.

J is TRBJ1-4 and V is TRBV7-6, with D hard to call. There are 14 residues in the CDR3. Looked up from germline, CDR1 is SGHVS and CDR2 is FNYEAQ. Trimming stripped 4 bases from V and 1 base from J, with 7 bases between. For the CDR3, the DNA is TGTGCCAGCAGCTGGGTGGGAACTAATGAAAAACTGTTTTTT. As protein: CASSWVGTNEKLFF.

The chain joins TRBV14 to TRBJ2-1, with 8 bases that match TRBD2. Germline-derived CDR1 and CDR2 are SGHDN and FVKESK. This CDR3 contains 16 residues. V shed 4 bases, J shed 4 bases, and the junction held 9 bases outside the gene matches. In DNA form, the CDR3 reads TGTGCCAGCAGCCTGAAGGGTAGCGGGGTTTACAATGAGCAGTTCTTC. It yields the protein CASSLKGSGVYNEQFF.

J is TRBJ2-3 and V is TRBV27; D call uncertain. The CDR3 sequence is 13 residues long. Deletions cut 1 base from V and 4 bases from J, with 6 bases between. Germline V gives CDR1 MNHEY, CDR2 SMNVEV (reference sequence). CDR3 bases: TGTGCCAGCAGTTTATTGCAAGCAGATACGCAGTATTTT. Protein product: CASSLLQADTQYF.